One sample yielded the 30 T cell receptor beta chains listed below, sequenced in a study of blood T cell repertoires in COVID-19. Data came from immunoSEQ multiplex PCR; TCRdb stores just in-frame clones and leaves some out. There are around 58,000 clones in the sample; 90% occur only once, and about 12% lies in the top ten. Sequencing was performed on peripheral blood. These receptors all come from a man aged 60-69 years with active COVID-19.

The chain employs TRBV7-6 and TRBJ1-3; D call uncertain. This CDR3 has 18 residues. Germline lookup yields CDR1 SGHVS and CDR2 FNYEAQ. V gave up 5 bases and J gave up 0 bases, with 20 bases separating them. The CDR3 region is CASSNPREASSSGNTIYF. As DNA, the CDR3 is TGTGCCAGCAGCAACCCCCGGGAGGCATCCTCCTCTGGAAACACCATATATTTT. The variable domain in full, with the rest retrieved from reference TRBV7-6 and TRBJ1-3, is GAGVSQSPRYKVTKRGQDVALRCDPISGHVSLYWYRQALGQGPEFLTYFNYEAQQDKSGLPNDRFSAERPEGSISTLTIQRTEQRDSAMYRCASSNPREASSSGNTIYFGEGSWLTVV.

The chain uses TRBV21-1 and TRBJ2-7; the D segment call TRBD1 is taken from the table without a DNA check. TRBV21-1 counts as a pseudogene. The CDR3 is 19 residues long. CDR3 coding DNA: TGTGCCAGCAGCAAATCAAGGCAGGGGGGAATTAACGGCTTATACGAGCAGTACTTC. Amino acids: CASSKSRQGGINGLYEQYF.

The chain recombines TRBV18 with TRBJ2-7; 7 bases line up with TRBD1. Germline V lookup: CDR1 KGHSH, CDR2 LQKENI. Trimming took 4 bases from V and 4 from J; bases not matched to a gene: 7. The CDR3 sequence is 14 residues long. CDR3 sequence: CASSHPGTDYEQYF. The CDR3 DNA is TGTGCCAGCTCACATCCCGGGACAGATTACGAGCAGTACTTC.

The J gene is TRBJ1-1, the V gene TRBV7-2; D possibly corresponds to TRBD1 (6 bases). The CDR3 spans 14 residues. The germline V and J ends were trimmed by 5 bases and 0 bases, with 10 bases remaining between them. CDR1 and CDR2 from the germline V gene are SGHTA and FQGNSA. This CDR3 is CASSKGHLNTEAFF. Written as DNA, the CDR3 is TGTGCCAGCAGCAAGGGACACCTGAACACTGAAGCTTTCTTT.

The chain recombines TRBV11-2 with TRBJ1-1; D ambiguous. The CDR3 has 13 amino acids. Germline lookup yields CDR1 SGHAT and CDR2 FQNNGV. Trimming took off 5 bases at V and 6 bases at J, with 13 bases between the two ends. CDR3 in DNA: TGTGCCAGCAGCCTTCATCCCGGGGCTGAAGCTTTCTTT. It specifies CASSLHPGAEAFF.

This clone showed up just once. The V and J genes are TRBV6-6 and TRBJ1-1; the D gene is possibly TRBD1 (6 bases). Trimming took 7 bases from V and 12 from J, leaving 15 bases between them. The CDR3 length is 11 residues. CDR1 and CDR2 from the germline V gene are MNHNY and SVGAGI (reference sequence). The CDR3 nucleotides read TGTGCCAGCACTCTACAGGGTCTGACTTTCTTT. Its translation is CASTLQGLTFF.

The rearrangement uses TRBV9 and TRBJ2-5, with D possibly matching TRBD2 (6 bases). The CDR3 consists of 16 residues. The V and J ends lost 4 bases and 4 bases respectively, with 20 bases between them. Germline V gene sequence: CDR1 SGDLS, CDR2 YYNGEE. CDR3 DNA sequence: TGTGCCAGCAGCCCGCCCCTAGCGACCTTCGGAGAGACCCAGTACTTC. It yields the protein CASSPPLATFGETQYF.

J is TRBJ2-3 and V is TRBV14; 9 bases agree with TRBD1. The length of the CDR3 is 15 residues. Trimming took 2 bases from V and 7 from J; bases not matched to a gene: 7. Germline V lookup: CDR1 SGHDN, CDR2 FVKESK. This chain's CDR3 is CASSQKQGAPYTQYF. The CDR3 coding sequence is TGTGCCAGCAGCCAAAAACAGGGGGCGCCTTATACGCAGTATTTT.

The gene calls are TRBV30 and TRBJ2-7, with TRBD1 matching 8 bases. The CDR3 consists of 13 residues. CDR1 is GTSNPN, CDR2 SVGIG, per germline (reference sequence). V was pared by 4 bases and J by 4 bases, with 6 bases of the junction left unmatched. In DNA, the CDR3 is TGTGCCTGGACCGGGGACAGGTCTTACGAGCAGTACTTC. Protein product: CAWTGDRSYEQYF.

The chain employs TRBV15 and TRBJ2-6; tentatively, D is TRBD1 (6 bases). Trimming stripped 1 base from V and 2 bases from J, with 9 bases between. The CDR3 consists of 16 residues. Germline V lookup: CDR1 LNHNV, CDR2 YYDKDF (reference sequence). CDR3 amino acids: CATSRATGTGANVLTF. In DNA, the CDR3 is TGTGCCACCAGCAGAGCTACAGGGACTGGGGCCAACGTCCTGACTTTC.

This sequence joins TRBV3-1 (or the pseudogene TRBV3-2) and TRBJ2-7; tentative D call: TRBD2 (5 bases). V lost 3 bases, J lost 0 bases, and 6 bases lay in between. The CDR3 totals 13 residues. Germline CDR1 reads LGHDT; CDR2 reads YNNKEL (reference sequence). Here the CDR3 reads CASSHDYSYEQYF. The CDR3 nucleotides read TGTGCCAGCAGCCATGACTACTCCTACGAGCAGTACTTC.

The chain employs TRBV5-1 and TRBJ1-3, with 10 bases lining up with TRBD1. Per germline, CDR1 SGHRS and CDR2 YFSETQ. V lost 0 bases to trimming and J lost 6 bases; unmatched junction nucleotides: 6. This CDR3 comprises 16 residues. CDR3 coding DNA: TGCGCCAGCAGCTTGGGCGCGGGGACAGGGGAAAACACCATATATTTT. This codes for CASSLGAGTGENTIYF.

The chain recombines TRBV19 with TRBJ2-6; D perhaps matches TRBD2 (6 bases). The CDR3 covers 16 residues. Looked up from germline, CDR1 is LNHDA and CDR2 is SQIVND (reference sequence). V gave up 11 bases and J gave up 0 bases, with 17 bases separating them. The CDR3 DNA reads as TGTGCCGCTGCGGGACGGATCGCCTCTGGGGCCAACGTCCTGACTTTC. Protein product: CAAAGRIASGANVLTF. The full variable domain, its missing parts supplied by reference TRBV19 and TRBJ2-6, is DGGITQSPKYLFRKEGQNVTLSCEQNLNHDAMYWYRQDPGQGLRLIYYSQIVNDFQKGDIAEGYSVSREKKESFPLTVTSAQKNPTAFYLCAAAGRIASGANVLTFGAGSRLTVL.

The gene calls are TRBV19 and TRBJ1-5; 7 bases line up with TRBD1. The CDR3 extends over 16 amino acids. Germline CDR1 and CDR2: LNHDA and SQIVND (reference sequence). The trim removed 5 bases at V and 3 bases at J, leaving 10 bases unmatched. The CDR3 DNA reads TGTGCCAGTAGTCGGGGACAGAGGTCTTTCAATCAGCCCCAGCATTTT. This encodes CASSRGQRSFNQPQHF.

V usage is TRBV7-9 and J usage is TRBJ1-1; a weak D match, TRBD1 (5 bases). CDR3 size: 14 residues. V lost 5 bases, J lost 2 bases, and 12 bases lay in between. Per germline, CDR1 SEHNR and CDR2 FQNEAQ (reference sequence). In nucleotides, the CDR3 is TGTGCCAGCAGCGCATCACAGGTTAACACTGAAGCTTTCTTT. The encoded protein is CASSASQVNTEAFF.

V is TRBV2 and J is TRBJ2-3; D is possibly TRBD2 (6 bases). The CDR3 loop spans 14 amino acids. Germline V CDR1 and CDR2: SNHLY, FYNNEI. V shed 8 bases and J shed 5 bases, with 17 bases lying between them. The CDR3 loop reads CASLRDFGGDTQYF. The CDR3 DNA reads TGTGCCAGCCTCCGGGACTTCGGCGGAGATACGCAGTATTTT.

The CDR3 DNA is TGCGCCAGCAGCATACCGGGACAGAAAGAAGAGACCCAGTACTTC. It codes for CASSIPGQKEETQYF. The chain carries TRBV5-1 and TRBJ2-5; 7 bases match TRBD1. After removal of 4 bases from V and 3 bases from J, the junction contained 9 bases not matched to a gene. The germline CDR1 and CDR2 sequences are SGHRS and YFSETQ. The CDR3 consists of 15 residues.

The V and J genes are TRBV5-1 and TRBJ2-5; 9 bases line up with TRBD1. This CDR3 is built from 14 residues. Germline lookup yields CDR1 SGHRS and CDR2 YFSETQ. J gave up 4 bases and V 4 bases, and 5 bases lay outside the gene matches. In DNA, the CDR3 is TGCGCCAGCAGCGCGGGACAGGGCCCAGAGACCCAGTACTTC. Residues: CASSAGQGPETQYF.

CDR3 bases: TGTGCCAGCAGCTTAGCGGGACAGGGTGATCAGCCCCAGCATTTT. Encoded protein: CASSLAGQGDQPQHF. V usage is TRBV7-9 and J usage is TRBJ1-5; 9 nucleotides align to TRBD1. The V gene end was trimmed by 0 bases and the J gene end by 5 bases; junction bases not matched to a gene: 2. Germline lookup yields CDR1 SEHNR and CDR2 FQNEAQ (reference sequence). This CDR3 has 15 residues. Filled out from reference TRBV7-9 and TRBJ1-5, the complete variable domain reads DTGVSQNPRHKITKRGQNVTFRCDPISEHNRLYWYRQTLGQGPEFLTYFQNEAQLEKSRLLSDRFSAERPKGSFSTLEIQRTEQGDSAMYLCASSLAGQGDQPQHFGDGTRLSIL.

CDR3 coding DNA: TGCGCCAGCAGCCAAGGAATGGCTAGCGGGAGACTTGAGCAGTTCTTC. This codes for CASSQGMASGRLEQFF. The chain combines TRBV4-1 with TRBJ2-1, with TRBD2 identical over 10 bases. Germline values: CDR1 MGHRA, CDR2 YSYEKL. V shed 1 base, J shed 9 bases, and the junction held 9 bases outside the gene matches. This CDR3 spans 16 amino acids.

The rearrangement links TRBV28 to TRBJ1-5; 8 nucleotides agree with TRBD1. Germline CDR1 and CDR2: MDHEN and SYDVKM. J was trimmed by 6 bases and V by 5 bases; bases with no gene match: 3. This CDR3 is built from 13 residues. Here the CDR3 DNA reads TGTGCCAGCAGTGACAGGGGAGGTCAGCCCCAGCATTTT. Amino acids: CASSDRGGQPQHF.

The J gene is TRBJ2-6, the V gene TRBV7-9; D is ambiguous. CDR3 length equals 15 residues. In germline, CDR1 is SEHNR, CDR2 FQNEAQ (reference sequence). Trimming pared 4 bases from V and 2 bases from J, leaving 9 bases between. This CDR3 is CASSWPGAGANVLTF. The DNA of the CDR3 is TGTGCCAGCAGCTGGCCGGGTGCTGGGGCCAACGTCCTGACTTTC.

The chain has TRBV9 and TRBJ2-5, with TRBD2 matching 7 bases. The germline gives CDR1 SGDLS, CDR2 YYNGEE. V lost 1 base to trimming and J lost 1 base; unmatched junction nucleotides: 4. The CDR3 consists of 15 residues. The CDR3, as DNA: TGTGCCAGCAGCGTACAAGCGGGATTCCAAGAGACCCAGTACTTC. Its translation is CASSVQAGFQETQYF.

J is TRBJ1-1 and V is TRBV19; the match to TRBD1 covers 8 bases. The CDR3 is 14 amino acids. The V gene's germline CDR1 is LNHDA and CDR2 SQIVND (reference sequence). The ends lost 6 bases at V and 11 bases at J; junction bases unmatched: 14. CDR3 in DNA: TGTGCCAGTAGGACTACAGGGGGACGAAGGGCGGCTTTCTTT. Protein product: CASRTTGGRRAAFF.

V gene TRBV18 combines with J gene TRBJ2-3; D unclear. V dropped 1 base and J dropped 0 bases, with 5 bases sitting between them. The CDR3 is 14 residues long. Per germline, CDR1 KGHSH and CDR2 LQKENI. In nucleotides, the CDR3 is TGTGCCAGCTCACCACGGGCGAGCACAGATACGCAGTATTTT. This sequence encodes CASSPRASTDTQYF.

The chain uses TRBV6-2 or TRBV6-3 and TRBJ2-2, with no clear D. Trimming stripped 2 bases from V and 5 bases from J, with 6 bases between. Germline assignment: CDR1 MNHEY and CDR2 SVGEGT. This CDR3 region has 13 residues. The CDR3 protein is CASSYPLTGELFF. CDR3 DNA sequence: TGTGCCAGCAGTTACCCCTTGACCGGGGAGCTGTTTTTT.

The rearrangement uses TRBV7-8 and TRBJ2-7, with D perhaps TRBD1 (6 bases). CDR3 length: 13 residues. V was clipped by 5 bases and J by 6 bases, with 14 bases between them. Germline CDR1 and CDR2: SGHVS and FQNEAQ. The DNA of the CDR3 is TGTGCCAGCAGCCTACTACAGGGACGCGAGCAGTACTTC. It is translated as CASSLLQGREQYF.

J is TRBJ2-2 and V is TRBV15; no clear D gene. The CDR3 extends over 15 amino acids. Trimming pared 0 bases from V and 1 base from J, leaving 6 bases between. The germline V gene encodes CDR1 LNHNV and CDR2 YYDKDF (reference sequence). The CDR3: CATSRERQNTGELFF. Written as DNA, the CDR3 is TGTGCCACCAGCAGAGAAAGACAGAACACCGGGGAGCTGTTTTTT.

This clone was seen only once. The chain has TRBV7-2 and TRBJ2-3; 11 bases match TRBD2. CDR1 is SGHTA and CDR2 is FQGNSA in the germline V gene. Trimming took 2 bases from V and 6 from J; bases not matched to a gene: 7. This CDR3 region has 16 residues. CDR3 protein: CASSLITSGSSDTQYF. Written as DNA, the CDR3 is TGTGCCAGCAGCTTAATCACTAGCGGGAGTTCCGATACGCAGTATTTT. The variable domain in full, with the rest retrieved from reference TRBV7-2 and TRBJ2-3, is GAGVSQSPSNKVTEKGKDVELRCDPISGHTALYWYRQSLGQGLEFLIYFQGNSAPDKSGLPSDRFSAERTGGSVSTLTIQRTQQEDSAVYLCASSLITSGSSDTQYFGPGTRLTVL.

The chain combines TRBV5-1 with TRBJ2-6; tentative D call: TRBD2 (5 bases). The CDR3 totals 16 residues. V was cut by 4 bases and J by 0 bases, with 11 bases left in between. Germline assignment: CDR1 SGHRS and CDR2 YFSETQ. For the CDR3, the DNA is TGCGCCAGCAGCCCCGGGGTAGCCTCTGGGGCCAACGTCCTGACTTTC. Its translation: CASSPGVASGANVLTF.